This T cell receptor beta chain was sequenced in a study of cytomegalovirus exposure and HLA in healthy donors. Whole-study results and caveats: In a later analysis, HLA-C alleles had the fewest associated TCRs, DRB1 alleles the most.

Worth noting for this clone: Its antigen is unidentified. An end of the junction differs from the germline gene, which may be a read error.

Per germline, CDR1 MNHEY and CDR2 SVGAGI. The CDR3 sequence is 16 residues long. Healthy donors of bone marrow made up the group. PCR employed 60 Vbeta and 13 Jbeta primers. The protocol was immunoSEQ multiplex PCR, while the TCRdb copy is restricted to in-frame clones and leaves out a portion. The data contain around 150,000 clones, approximately 71% of them seen just once; the ten biggest clones take up over 1.2%. This TCR was recovered from a man aged 50-60 years in good health and CMV-seronegative. This chain uses TRBV6-5 with TRBJ1-6; TRBD1 is a possible D gene (6 bases). The sequenced sample consisted of PBMCs. The CDR3 coding sequence is TGTGCCAGCAGTTACTTAAGGGGGTCCTGTAATTCACCCCTCCACTTT. Translating it yields CASSYLRGSCNSPLHF.